This T cell receptor (beta chain) was recovered during a study of T cells in Graves' hyperthyroidism and ophthalmopathy. Broader study findings: A model using 13 V-J features told ophthalmopathy apart from stable hyperthyroidism.

TCR beta CDR3 regions were amplified from RNA. During a first-round RT-PCR of the TCR CDR3, the HTBI primer set was used. Using its own MiXCR run on the multiplex PCR reads, TCRdb lists one record per CDR3 protein. The table has roughly 550,000 distinct CDR3 sequences, roughly a sixth seen once; the top ten hold approximately 30%. This clonotype has ten or more counts. Its antigen is unidentified. This clonotype was obtained from a woman younger than 45 with Graves' ophthalmopathy. The sequencing input was blood.

CDR3 in amino acids: CASTLGTSATLFSYEQYF. The CDR3 DNA reads as TGTGCCAGCACCTTGGGGACTAGCGCGACTTTATTTTCCTACGAGCAGTACTTC. The rearrangement uses TRBV28 and TRBJ2-7; 10 bases line up with TRBD2. The CDR3 sequence is 18 residues long. In germline, CDR1 is MDHEN, CDR2 SYDVKM. J gave up 1 base and V 7 bases, and 16 bases lay outside the gene matches.